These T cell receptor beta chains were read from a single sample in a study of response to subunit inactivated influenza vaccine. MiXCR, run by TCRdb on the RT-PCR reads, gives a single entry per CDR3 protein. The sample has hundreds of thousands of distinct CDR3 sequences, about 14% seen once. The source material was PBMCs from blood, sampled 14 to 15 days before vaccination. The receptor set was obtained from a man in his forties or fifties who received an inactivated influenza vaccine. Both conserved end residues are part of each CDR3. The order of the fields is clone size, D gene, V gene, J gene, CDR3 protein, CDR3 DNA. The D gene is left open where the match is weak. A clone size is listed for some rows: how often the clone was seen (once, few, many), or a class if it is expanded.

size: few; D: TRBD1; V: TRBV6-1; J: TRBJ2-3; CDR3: CASRDRGIDTQYF; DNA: TGTGCCAGCCGGGACAGGGGGATAGATACGCAGTATTTT
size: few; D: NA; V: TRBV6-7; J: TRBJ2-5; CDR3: CASSYNRYKRTQYF; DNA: TGTGCCAGCAGTTACAACAGGTACAAGAGGACCCAGTACTTC
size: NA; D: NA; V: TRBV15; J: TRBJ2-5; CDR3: CATSGQGFQETQYF; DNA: TGTGCCACCAGCGGCCAAGGGTTTCAAGAGACCCAGTACTTC
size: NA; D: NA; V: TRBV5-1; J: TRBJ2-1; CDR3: CASSIRDGGETYNEQFF; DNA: TGCGCCAGCAGCATCCGGGACGGGGGAGAGACCTACAATGAGCAGTTCTTC
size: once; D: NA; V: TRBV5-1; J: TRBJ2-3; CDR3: CASSLATERTDTQYF; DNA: TGCGCCAGCAGCTTGGCTACAGAGAGGACAGATACGCAGTATTTT
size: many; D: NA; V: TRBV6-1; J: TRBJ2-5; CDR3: CASSRRSWGAETQYF; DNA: TGTGCCAGCAGCCGCCGGTCATGGGGGGCAGAGACCCAGTACTTC
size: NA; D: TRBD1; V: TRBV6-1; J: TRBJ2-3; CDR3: CASLRTGALRTRDTQYF; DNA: TGTGCCAGCCTCCGGACAGGGGCTTTAAGGACAAGAGATACGCAGTATTTT
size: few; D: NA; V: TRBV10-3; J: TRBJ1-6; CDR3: CAISEQSAPPLHF; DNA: TGTGCCATCAGTGAGCAGAGCGCTCCACCCCTCCACTTT
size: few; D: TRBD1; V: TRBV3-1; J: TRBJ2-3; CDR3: CASSHIGQGHTDTQYF; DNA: TGTGCCAGCAGCCATATAGGACAGGGTCACACAGATACGCAGTATTTT
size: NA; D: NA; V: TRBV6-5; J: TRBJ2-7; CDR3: CASSYKGHSYEQYF; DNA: TGTGCCAGCAGTTACAAGGGGCACTCCTACGAGCAGTACTTC
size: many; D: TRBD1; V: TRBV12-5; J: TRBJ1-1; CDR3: CASGSGQGAEFEAFF; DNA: TGTGCTAGTGGATCGGGACAGGGGGCTGAGTTCGAAGCTTTCTTT
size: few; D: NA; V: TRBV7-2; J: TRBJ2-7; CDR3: CASAWASAEQYF; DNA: TGTGCCAGCGCTTGGGCTAGCGCCGAGCAGTACTTC
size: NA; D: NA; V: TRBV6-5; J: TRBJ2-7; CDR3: CASSYSDGGGSSYEQYF; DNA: TGTGCCAGCAGTTACTCGGATGGAGGGGGGAGCTCCTACGAGCAGTACTTC
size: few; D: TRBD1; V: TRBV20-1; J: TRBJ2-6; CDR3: CSARVGQGQGGANVLTF; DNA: TGCAGTGCTAGAGTGGGACAGGGGCAAGGAGGGGCCAACGTCCTGACTTTC
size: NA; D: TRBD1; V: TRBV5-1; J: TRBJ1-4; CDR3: CASSSGDSFFKNEKLFF; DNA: TGCGCCAGCAGCTCTGGGGACAGTTTTTTCAAAAATGAAAAACTGTTTTTT
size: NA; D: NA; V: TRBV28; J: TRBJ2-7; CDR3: CASSFPLRGSSYEQYF; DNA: TGTGCCAGCAGTTTCCCCTTAAGGGGGAGCTCCTACGAGCAGTACTTC
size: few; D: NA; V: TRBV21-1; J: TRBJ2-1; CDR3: CASSVRDPGRQGAWYNEQFF; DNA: TGTGCCAGCAGCGTCAGGGACCCAGGTAGACAGGGGGCCTGGTACAATGAGCAGTTCTTC
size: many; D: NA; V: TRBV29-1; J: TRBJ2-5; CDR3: CSAEGLIGETQYF; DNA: TGCAGCGCCGAAGGCTTGATTGGGGAGACCCAGTACTTC
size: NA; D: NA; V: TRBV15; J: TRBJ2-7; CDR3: CATSRDRTEYEQYF; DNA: TGTGCCACCAGCAGAGATAGGACAGAATACGAGCAGTACTTC
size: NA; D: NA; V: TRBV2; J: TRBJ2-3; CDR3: CASKEDRSTDTQYF; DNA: TGTGCCAGCAAAGAAGACCGTAGCACAGATACGCAGTATTTT
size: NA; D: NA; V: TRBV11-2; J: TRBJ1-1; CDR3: CASSLPGRDEAFF; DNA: TGTGCCAGCAGCTTACCCGGGAGGGACGAGGCTTTCTTT
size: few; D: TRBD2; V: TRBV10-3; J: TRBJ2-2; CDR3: CATKAGPNTGELFF; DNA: TGTGCCACCAAAGCGGGGCCGAACACCGGGGAGCTGTTTTTT
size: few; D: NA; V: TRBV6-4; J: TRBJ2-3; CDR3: CASSAQGGMTDTQYF; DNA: TGTGCCAGCAGTGCCCAGGGGGGTATGACAGATACGCAGTATTTT
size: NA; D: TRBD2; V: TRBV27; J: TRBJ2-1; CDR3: CASSDPGLAPLEQFF; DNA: TGTGCCAGCAGTGACCCGGGACTAGCTCCGCTGGAGCAGTTCTTC
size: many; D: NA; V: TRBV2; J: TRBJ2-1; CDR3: CASRDILYNEQFF; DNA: TGTGCCAGCCGCGACATTCTCTACAATGAGCAGTTCTTC
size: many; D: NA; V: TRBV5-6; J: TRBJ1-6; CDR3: CASSLGGPLHF; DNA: TGTGCCAGCAGCTTGGGTGGACCCCTCCACTTT
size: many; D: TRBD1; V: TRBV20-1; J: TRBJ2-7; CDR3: CSARTGTGESYEQYF; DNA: TGCAGTGCAAGAACCGGGACAGGAGAATCCTACGAGCAGTACTTC
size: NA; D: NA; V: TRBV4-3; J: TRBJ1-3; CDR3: CASSQAGLTAIYF; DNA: TGCGCCAGCAGCCAAGCCGGGTTGACAGCCATATATTTT
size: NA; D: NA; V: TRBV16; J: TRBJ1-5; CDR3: CASSQSKTQPQHF; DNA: TGTGCCAGCAGCCAATCTAAAACGCAGCCCCAGCATTTT
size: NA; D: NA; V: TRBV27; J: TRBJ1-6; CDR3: CASSLSAFSANSPLHF; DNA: TGTGCCAGCAGTTTATCGGCCTTCAGCGCCAATTCACCCCTCCACTTT
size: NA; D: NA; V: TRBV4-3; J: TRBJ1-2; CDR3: CASSQDNHYGANYGYTF; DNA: TGCGCCAGCAGCCAAGATAATCATTACGGGGCCAACTATGGCTACACCTTC
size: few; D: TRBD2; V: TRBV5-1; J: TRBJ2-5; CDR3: CASSLPSGSGETQYF; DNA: TGCGCCAGCAGCTTGCCTAGCGGGAGTGGAGAGACCCAGTACTTC
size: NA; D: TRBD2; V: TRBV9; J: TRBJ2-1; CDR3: CASSVAIKRDSYNEQFF; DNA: TGTGCCAGCAGCGTAGCTATAAAGCGGGACTCCTACAATGAGCAGTTCTTC
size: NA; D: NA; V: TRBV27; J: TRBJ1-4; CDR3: CASSGRTTNEKLFF; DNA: TGTGCCAGCAGTGGACGGACAACTAATGAAAAACTGTTTTTT
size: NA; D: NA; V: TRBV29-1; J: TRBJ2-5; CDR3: CSVGEGAQYF; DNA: TGCAGCGTGGGGGAGGGGGCCCAGTACTTC
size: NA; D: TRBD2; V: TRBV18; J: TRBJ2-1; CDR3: CASSPLAGISEQFF; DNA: TGTGCCAGCTCACCACTAGCGGGGATAAGTGAGCAGTTCTTC
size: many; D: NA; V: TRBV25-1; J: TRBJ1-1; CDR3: CASSQANTEAFF; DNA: TGTGCCAGCAGTCAGGCGAACACTGAAGCTTTCTTT